This entry describes one T cell receptor (beta chain). In the original workflow: By means of reference gene primer amplification, nucleated cell counts were estimated. Sequencing was performed with immunoSEQ multiplex PCR; in TCRdb, only in-frame clones are kept and a portion is missing. The V and J calls and clone size come from that table; D and trimming were worked out from the DNA. The table has 300,000 to 400,000 clones, about 89% seen once. The data originate from a study of blood T cell repertoires in COVID-19. As for the study in general: Researchers got acute and convalescent COVID-19 samples from the United States, Italy and Spain. PBMCs, B-cell-depleted T cells, or T cells provided the cDNA or gDNA that made up the material.

Trimming took 5 bases from V and 6 from J; bases not matched to a gene: 5. Looked up from germline, CDR1 is MDHEN and CDR2 is SYDVKM. The CDR3 is made up of 14 amino acids. Sequencing input: peripheral blood. This sequence was found in a woman aged 45 to 65 who had recovered from COVID-19. V and J are TRBV28 and TRBJ2-7, with 12 bases aligning to TRBD1. CDR3 amino acids: CASSRGQGAGEQYF. CDR3 coding DNA: TGTGCCAGCAGTCGGGGACAGGGGGCGGGCGAGCAGTACTTC.